This T cell receptor (beta chain) was found in a study of cytomegalovirus exposure and HLA in healthy donors. For the study at large: It was reported in a later analysis that the approximately 110 validation repertoires used the same platform as the 550 to 800 first-cohort repertoires.

General study points: The study found most TCR sequences rare, yet found some public TCRs in many donors. Researchers counted 164 TCR beta chains as cytomegalovirus-associated.

The V gene's germline CDR1 is LNHNV and CDR2 YYDKDF (reference sequence). This CDR3 has 14 amino acids. V was clipped by 5 bases and J by 0 bases, with 10 bases between them. A note on this clone: Antigen unknown.

Produced via immunoSEQ multiplex PCR; TCRdb's table is partial and in-frame only. This table holds approximately 100,000 clones, 80% to 95% found once. Among the 110 or so subjects of the validation cohort, separate from the roughly 670-subject first cohort, were the donors. V is TRBV15 and J is TRBJ1-1; D is unclear. This TCR came from a woman aged 25 to 39 in good health and CMV-seropositive. Sequencing input: PBMCs. The CDR3 here is CATSAFTVNTEAFF. The CDR3 DNA is TGTGCCACCAGCGCCTTTACGGTGAACACTGAAGCTTTCTTT.